The entry below describes one T cell receptor (beta chain). No antigen is known for it. This sample was taken from a study of PD-1 blockade in classical Hodgkin lymphoma. Study-wide points: Patients excluded were those beginning nivolumab under 1 year after ASCT. The authors have not defined what causes the repertoire differences, possibly disease activity or prior therapy.

The CDR3 sequence is 11 residues long. The germline gives CDR1 SNHLY, CDR2 FYNNEI. V was trimmed by 5 bases and J by 6 bases, leaving 5 bases between them. Every patient experienced relapse after autologous stem cell transplantation, and brentuximab vedotin exposure varied. Produced via immunoSEQ multiplex PCR; TCRdb's table is partial and in-frame only. The sample has tens of thousands of clones, 60% to 75% seen once. The chain carries TRBV2 and TRBJ1-3; no clear D. This specimen consisted of peripheral blood mononuclear cells (PBMCs), obtained before the second cycle of nivolumab. The TCR originated in a human donor with classical Hodgkin lymphoma. The CDR3 bases are TGTGCCAGCAGTCAGGAAAACACCATATATTTT. It specifies CASSQENTIYF. The whole variable domain, remainder taken from reference TRBV2 and TRBJ1-3, is EPEVTQTPSHQVTQMGQEVILRCVPISNHLYFYWYRQILGQKVEFLVSFYNNEISEKSEIFDDQFSVERPDGSNFTLKIRSTKLEDSAMYFCASSQENTIYFGEGSWLTVV.